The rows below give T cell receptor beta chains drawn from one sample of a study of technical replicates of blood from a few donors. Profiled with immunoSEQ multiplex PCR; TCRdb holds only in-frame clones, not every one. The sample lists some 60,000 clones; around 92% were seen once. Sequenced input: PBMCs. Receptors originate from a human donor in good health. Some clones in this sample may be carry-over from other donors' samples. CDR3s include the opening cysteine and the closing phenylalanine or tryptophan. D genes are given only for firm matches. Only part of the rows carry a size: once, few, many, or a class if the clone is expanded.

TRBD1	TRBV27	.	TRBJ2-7	CASSSLLTLGQGGYEQYF	TGTGCCAGCAGTTCCCTTCTTACCTTGGGACAGGGAGGTTACGAGCAGTACTTC
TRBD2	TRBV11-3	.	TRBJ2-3	CASSHGLAGGFTDTQYF	TGTGCCAGCAGCCACGGACTAGCGGGAGGGTTCACAGATACGCAGTATTTT
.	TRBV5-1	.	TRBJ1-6	CASSLAGGYSPLHF	TGCGCCAGCAGCTTGGCGGGGGGGTATTCACCCCTCCACTTT
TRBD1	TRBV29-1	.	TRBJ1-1	CSVEGDSRTEAFF	TGCAGCGTTGAAGGGGACAGCCGCACTGAAGCTTTCTTT
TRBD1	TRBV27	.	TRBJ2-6	CASGHPRQGLASGANVLTF	TGTGCCAGCGGCCACCCTCGACAGGGCCTGGCCTCTGGGGCCAACGTCCTGACTTTC
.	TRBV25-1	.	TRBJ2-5	CASSVQGLETQYF	TGTGCCAGCAGTGTACAGGGCTTAGAGACCCAGTACTTC
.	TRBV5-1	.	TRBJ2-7	CASSLVLSEQYF	TGCGCCAGCAGCTTGGTGCTGAGCGAGCAGTACTTC
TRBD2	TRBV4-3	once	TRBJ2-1	CASSLEAGGPHEQFF	TGCGCCAGCAGCCTAGAAGCGGGGGGGCCCCATGAGCAGTTCTTC
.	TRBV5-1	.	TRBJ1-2	CASTQDRYGYTF	TGCGCCAGTACTCAGGACAGATATGGCTACACCTTC
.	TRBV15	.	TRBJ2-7	CATSIPTYEQYF	TGTGCCACCAGCATCCCAACCTACGAGCAGTACTTC
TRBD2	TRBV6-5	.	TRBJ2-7	CASSYGAGGPYEQYF	TGTGCCAGCAGTTACGGAGCGGGGGGCCCCTACGAGCAGTACTTC
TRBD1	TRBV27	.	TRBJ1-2	CASSSPGQGSYGYTF	TGTGCCAGCAGTTCTCCGGGACAGGGGAGCTATGGCTACACCTTC
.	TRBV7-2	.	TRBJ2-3	CASSLVSRPDTQYF	TGTGCCAGCAGCTTAGTTAGCCGGCCAGATACGCAGTATTTT
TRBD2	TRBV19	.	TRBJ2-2	CASSRLSSGGTGELFF	TGTGCCAGTAGTCGTCTTTCTAGCGGGGGCACCGGGGAGCTGTTTTTT
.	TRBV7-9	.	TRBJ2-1	CAGADGNNEQFF	TGTGCCGGGGCGGACGGTAACAATGAGCAGTTCTTC
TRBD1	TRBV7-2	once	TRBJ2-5	CASSPDRGWETQYF	TGTGCCAGCAGCCCGGACAGGGGGTGGGAGACCCAGTACTTC
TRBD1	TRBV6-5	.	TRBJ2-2	CATGQRTGELFF	TGTGCCACGGGACAGCGGACCGGGGAGCTGTTTTTT
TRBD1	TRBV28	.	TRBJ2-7	CASTPGQGITYEQYF	TGTGCCAGCACTCCCGGACAGGGTATTACCTACGAGCAGTACTTC
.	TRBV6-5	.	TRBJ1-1	CASTDDKNTEAFF	TGTGCCAGCACCGACGACAAGAACACTGAAGCTTTCTTT
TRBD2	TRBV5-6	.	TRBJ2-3	CASSLFTSGGTSTDTQYF	TGTGCCAGCAGCTTGTTTACTAGCGGGGGCACTAGCACAGATACGCAGTATTTT
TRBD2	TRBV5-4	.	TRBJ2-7	CASSSLTSGRADEQYF	TGTGCCAGCAGCAGCCTAACTAGCGGGAGAGCCGACGAGCAGTACTTC
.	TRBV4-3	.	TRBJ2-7	CASSQDGNRLNEQYF	TGCGCCAGCAGCCAAGATGGAAACAGGCTGAACGAGCAGTACTTC
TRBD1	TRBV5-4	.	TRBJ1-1	CASRPDRGNTEAFF	TGTGCCAGCAGACCTGACAGGGGGAACACTGAAGCTTTCTTT
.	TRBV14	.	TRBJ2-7	CASSRLGQNEQYF	TGTGCCAGCAGCCGACTCGGACAAAACGAGCAGTACTTC
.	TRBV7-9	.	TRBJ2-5	CASSLSRGFETQYF	TGTGCCAGCAGCTTATCCAGGGGCTTTGAGACCCAGTACTTC
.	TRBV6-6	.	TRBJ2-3	CASSSPGLEGTDTQYF	TGTGCCAGCAGTTCGCCCGGACTGGAGGGGACAGATACGCAGTATTTT
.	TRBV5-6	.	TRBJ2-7	CASSSWGRIIDEQYF	TGTGCCAGCAGCTCCTGGGGCAGAATTATCGACGAGCAGTACTTC
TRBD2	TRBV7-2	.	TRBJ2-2	CASRSGGVSTGELFF	TGTGCCAGCAGATCGGGGGGAGTGAGCACCGGGGAGCTGTTTTTT
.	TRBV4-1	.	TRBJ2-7	CASSLQGSVNYEQYF	TGCGCCAGCAGTCTACAGGGTTCGGTCAACTACGAGCAGTACTTC
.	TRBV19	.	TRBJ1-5	CASSEGFGRRHGNQPQHF	TGTGCCAGTAGTGAGGGATTCGGACGACGACACGGCAATCAGCCCCAGCATTTT
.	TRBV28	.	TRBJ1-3	CASSLFSVYSGNTIYF	TGTGCCAGCAGTTTGTTCTCGGTTTACTCTGGAAACACCATATATTTT